The 31 T cell receptor beta chains listed next were all sequenced from one sample in a study of T cells in Graves' hyperthyroidism and ophthalmopathy. The investigators amplified TCR beta CDR3 regions from RNA transcripts. TCR CDR3 regions were first amplified by RT-PCR with HTBI primers. TCRdb re-called the multiplex PCR reads through MiXCR, storing one row per CDR3 protein. The sample records more than 300,000 distinct CDR3 sequences, approximately 13% being singletons. The sample was blood. The receptors here all came from a woman aged 55-69 years with Graves' hyperthyroidism.

This chain connects TRBV5-5 to TRBJ1-5, with D possibly being TRBD1 (5 bases). The CDR3 has 13 amino acids. Germline V CDR1 and CDR2: SGHKS, YYEKEE (reference sequence). V was clipped by 8 bases and J by 4 bases, with 13 bases between them. DNA for the CDR3: TGTGCCAGGAGACAGTATAGTAATCAGCCCCAGCATTTT. Protein product: CARRQYSNQPQHF.

On this clonotype: Its ends do not fully match the called genes, so a read error is possible. CDR3 region: CARSPPAGVYTGELFF. The CDR3, as DNA: TGTGCCCGGAGTCCCCCAGCGGGAGTTTACACCGGGGAGCTGTTTTTT. The chain links TRBV30 to TRBJ2-2; TRBD2 matches 8 bases. CDR3 size: 16 residues. Germline lookup yields CDR1 GTSNPN and CDR2 SVGIG (reference sequence). Looking up the rest from reference TRBV30 and TRBJ2-2 gives the full variable domain: SQTIHQWPATLVQPVGSPLSLECTVEGTSNPNLYWYRQAAGRGLQLLFYSVGIGQISSEVPQNLSASRPQDRQFILSSKKLLLSDSGFYLCARSPPAGVYTGELFFGEGSRLTVL.

Only a few counts were recorded for this clonotype. One base away lies a much larger clone, so this may be a sequencing read error. The chain is built from TRBV28 and TRBJ2-3; tentatively, D is TRBD2 (5 bases). V gave up 5 bases and J gave up 2 bases, with 17 bases separating them. This CDR3 is built from 16 residues. CDR1 is MDHEN and CDR2 is SYDVKM in the germline V gene. The CDR3 DNA reads as TGTGCCAGCAGTCCTCCCATAGCGAGAACCACAGATACGCAGTATTTT. Protein sequence: CASSPPIARTTDTQYF. The whole variable domain, filled in from reference TRBV28 and TRBJ2-3, reads DVKVTQSSRYLVKRTGEKVFLECVQDMDHENMFWYRQDPGLGLRLIYFSYDVKMKEKGDIPEGYSVSREKKERFSLILESASTNQTSMYLCASSPPIARTTDTQYFGPGTRLTVL.

This clonotype was counted ten times or more. The genes are TRBV2 and TRBJ1-1; D is ambiguous. Trimming stripped 2 bases from V and 2 bases from J, with 12 bases between. Germline loops: CDR1 SNHLY, CDR2 FYNNEI. This CDR3 contains 15 residues. The CDR3 is CASSEQPWGNTEAFF. As DNA, the CDR3 is TGTGCCAGCAGTGAACAACCCTGGGGTAACACTGAAGCTTTCTTT.

In this sample, this clonotype turned up a few times. V usage is TRBV6-5 and J usage is TRBJ2-2; tentatively, D is TRBD1 or TRBD2 (5 bases each). CDR1 and CDR2 (germline): MNHEY, SVGAGI. V dropped 4 bases and J dropped 7 bases, with 7 bases sitting between them. The CDR3 length is 12 residues. The CDR3 sequence is CASSSRGGELFF. The CDR3 DNA is TGTGCCAGCAGTTCGAGGGGCGGGGAGCTGTTTTTT.

This clonotype came up many times. The chain joins TRBV9 to TRBJ2-1; TRBD1 is a possible D gene (6 bases). CDR1 is SGDLS, CDR2 YYNGEE, per germline. Trimming stripped 2 bases from V and 6 bases from J, with 24 bases between. The CDR3 spans 18 residues. The CDR3 nucleotides are TGTGCCAGCAGCGTTAGCAGAGGGGGAATGGGTTTGCTCAATGAGCAGTTCTTC. Translating gives CASSVSRGGMGLLNEQFF.

This clonotype was detected many times. The chain combines TRBV24-1 with TRBJ2-5; D unresolved. The CDR3 runs 16 residues. Germline values: CDR1 KGHDR, CDR2 SFDVKD. The V and J ends lost 4 bases and 1 base respectively, with 15 bases between them. This chain's CDR3 is CATSDSADWAQETQYF. The CDR3, as DNA: TGTGCCACCAGTGACTCCGCGGATTGGGCCCAAGAGACCCAGTACTTC.

This clonotype was found many times. The chain is built from TRBV30 and TRBJ1-1; TRBD1 matches at 7 bases. Per the germline V gene, CDR1 is GTSNPN and CDR2 is SVGIG (reference sequence). The junction had 5 bases not matched to a gene; V was cut back by 1 base and J by 9 bases. The CDR3 spans 12 residues. CDR3 amino acids: CAWSAMGQKAFF. DNA for the CDR3: TGTGCCTGGAGTGCTATGGGACAGAAAGCTTTCTTT.

V and J are TRBV12-3 or TRBV12-4 and TRBJ2-4; a weak D match, TRBD2 (6 bases). The CDR3 is 14 amino acids. The ends were cut back, 3 bases at V and 6 bases at J, with 12 bases in the middle. CDR3 DNA sequence: TGTGCCAGCAGTTTGGCGGGGACCACAAACATTCAGTACTTC. Its protein product is CASSLAGTTNIQYF.

The V call is TRBV4-1, the J call TRBJ2-6; D gene unclear. The germline V and J ends were trimmed by 6 bases and 0 bases, with 9 bases remaining between them. Per the germline V gene, CDR1 is MGHRA and CDR2 is YSYEKL. This CDR3 is built from 15 residues. The CDR3, as DNA: TGCGCCAGCAGGGAATGGGGCTCTGGGGCCAACGTCCTGACTTTC. Translating gives CASREWGSGANVLTF.

This clonotype was counted a few times. The chain combines TRBV19 with TRBJ1-4; D uncertain. The CDR3 consists of 12 residues. Per the germline V gene, CDR1 is LNHDA and CDR2 is SQIVND (reference sequence). V was pared by 8 bases and J by 0 bases, with 4 bases between. The CDR3 bases are TGTGCCAGTCAAGCAACTAATGAAAAACTGTTTTTT. Its translation: CASQATNEKLFF.

The sample holds a few counts of this clonotype. The CDR3: CASSFRGRFNEQYF. DNA for the CDR3: TGTGCCAGCAGTTTTAGGGGCCGTTTCAACGAGCAGTACTTC. The gene calls are TRBV28 and TRBJ2-7, with TRBD1 as a possible D gene (5 bases). Per germline, CDR1 MDHEN and CDR2 SYDVKM. The germline V and J ends were trimmed by 3 bases and 5 bases, with 14 bases remaining between them. This CDR3 has 14 amino acids. The variable domain in full, with the rest retrieved from reference TRBV28 and TRBJ2-7, is DVKVTQSSRYLVKRTGEKVFLECVQDMDHENMFWYRQDPGLGLRLIYFSYDVKMKEKGDIPEGYSVSREKKERFSLILESASTNQTSMYLCASSFRGRFNEQYFGPGTRLTVT.

About this clonotype: Possible read error: a much larger clone is one base away. V usage is TRBV2 and J usage is TRBJ1-2; D call uncertain. Germline V gene data show CDR1 as SNHLY and CDR2 as FYNNEI. Trimming removed 7 bases at V and 12 bases at J, with 18 bases between. This CDR3 is built from 12 residues. The CDR3 DNA is TGTGCCAGCACTCGTACAATTCCGGGCCACACCTTC. Its translation: CASTRTIPGHTF.

This clonotype has ten or more counts. The chain joins TRBV20-1 to TRBJ2-3; perhaps TRBD2 as D (6 bases). With 3 bases removed from V and 6 bases from J, the gap between germline ends came to 13 bases. CDR3 length: 13 amino acids. The germline V gene has CDR1 DFQATT and CDR2 SNEGSKA (reference sequence). CDR3 amino acids: CSASGSSGDTQYF. The CDR3 nucleotides read TGCAGTGCTAGCGGGAGCTCTGGGGATACGCAGTATTTT.

The gene calls are TRBV29-1 and TRBJ1-1, with unresolved D. V was shortened by 6 bases and J by 4 bases, with 9 bases between the two germline ends. Germline assignment: CDR1 SQVTM and CDR2 ANQGSEA. CDR3 size: 11 residues. Here the CDR3 DNA reads TGCAGCGTCCTAACCCGCACTGAAGCTTTCTTT. Its translation is CSVLTRTEAFF.

This clonotype showed up many times. The chain uses TRBV6-6 and TRBJ2-3, with 16 bases fitting TRBD2. Germline V gene data show CDR1 as MNHNY and CDR2 as SVGAGI (reference sequence). There are 18 residues in the CDR3. V was clipped by 2 bases and J by 4 bases; unmatched bases: 6. DNA of the CDR3: TGTGCCAGCAGTTACGTGGGACTAGCGGGAGGGAGCCCAGATACGCAGTATTTT. It codes for CASSYVGLAGGSPDTQYF.

The chain combines TRBV20-1 with TRBJ1-4, with 10 positions matching TRBD1. Trimming cost V 5 bases and J 2 bases; bases outside gene matches: 5. Germline V gives CDR1 DFQATT, CDR2 SNEGSKA (reference sequence). CDR3 length equals 15 residues. This CDR3 reads CSAPPGQGTNEKLFF. In nucleotides, the CDR3 is TGCAGTGCTCCTCCGGGACAGGGGACTAATGAAAAACTGTTTTTT.

This clonotype was counted many times. The chain links TRBV11-2 to TRBJ2-1; 9 nucleotides line up with TRBD1. The CDR3 has 15 residues. The germline V gene encodes CDR1 SGHAT and CDR2 FQNNGV. V was clipped by 5 bases and J by 3 bases; unmatched bases: 5. CDR3: CASSTGTGYYNEQFF. CDR3 DNA: TGTGCCAGCAGCACCGGGACAGGGTACTACAATGAGCAGTTCTTC. Supplemented by reference TRBV11-2 and TRBJ2-1, the full variable domain reads EAGVAQSPRYKIIEKRQSVAFWCNPISGHATLYWYQQILGQGPKLLIQFQNNGVVDDSQLPKDRFSAERLKGVDSTLKIQPAKLEDSAVYLCASSTGTGYYNEQFFGPGTRLTVL.

This clonotype was counted many times. The chain carries TRBV11-3 and TRBJ2-2; 8 bases match TRBD1. The V and J ends lost 5 bases and 7 bases, in that order; junction bases with no gene match: 9. The CDR3 extends over 15 amino acids. The germline V gene has CDR1 SGHNT and CDR2 YENEEA. The CDR3 DNA sequence: TGTGCCAGCAGCACCTCCCAGGGGGCCGGCGGGGAGCTGTTTTTT. Amino acids: CASSTSQGAGGELFF.

This clonotype was found many times. The J gene is TRBJ2-7, the V gene TRBV3-1; no definite D call. V lost 2 bases to trimming and J lost 1 base, with 9 bases between them. The germline CDR1 and CDR2 sequences are LGHDT and YNNKEL (reference sequence). This CDR3 region has 14 residues. CDR3 in amino acids: CASSQPAGSYEQYF. For the CDR3, the DNA is TGTGCCAGCAGCCAACCGGCCGGGTCCTACGAGCAGTACTTC.

In the case of this clonotype: Its ends do not fully match the called genes, so a read error is possible. The chain combines TRBV20-1 with TRBJ2-7; 9 bases are a match to TRBD2. CDR3 size: 14 residues. Germline assignment: CDR1 DFQATT and CDR2 SNEGSKA (reference sequence). Here the CDR3 reads CGARVAGELYEQYF. CDR3 nucleotides: TGCGGTGCTAGGGTAGCGGGAGAACTCTACGAGCAGTACTTC.

The table lists this clonotype with many counts. The genes are TRBV7-9 and TRBJ2-7, with 7 bases aligning to TRBD2. The junction had 7 bases not matched to a gene; V was cut back by 2 bases and J by 3 bases. Germline values: CDR1 SEHNR, CDR2 FQNEAQ (reference sequence). The CDR3 totals 15 residues. CDR3: CASSLLAGAGYEQYF. CDR3 DNA sequence: TGTGCCAGCAGCTTATTGGCGGGAGCGGGCTACGAGCAGTACTTC.

This clonotype was recorded at least ten times. CDR3 residues: CASSQTNYGYTF. As DNA, the CDR3 is TGTGCCAGCAGCCAAACCAACTATGGCTACACCTTC. This sequence joins TRBV3-1 and TRBJ1-2; D gene ambiguous. Germline V lookup: CDR1 LGHDT, CDR2 YNNKEL (reference sequence). The CDR3 covers 12 residues. V was pared by 2 bases and J by 2 bases, with 3 bases between.

This clonotype was found many times. The chain employs TRBV5-1 and TRBJ1-2, with no clear D. Trimming removed 0 bases from V and 5 bases from J, with 26 bases in between. From germline, CDR1 is SGHRS and CDR2 YFSETQ. The CDR3 consists of 19 residues. The CDR3 DNA follows: TGCGCCAGCAGCTTGGTTCCTCCTACGACCCGGGAAAACGGATATGGCTACACCTTC. It yields the protein CASSLVPPTTRENGYGYTF. Supplemented by reference TRBV5-1 and TRBJ1-2, the full variable domain reads KAGVTQTPRYLIKTRGQQVTLSCSPISGHRSVSWYQQTPGQGLQFLFEYFSETQRNKGNFPGRFSGRQFSNSRSEMNVSTLELGDSALYLCASSLVPPTTRENGYGYTFGSGTRLTVV.

In its sample, this clonotype was seen many times. The chain joins TRBV7-9 to TRBJ1-2; D call uncertain. The germline CDR1 and CDR2 sequences are SEHNR and FQNEAQ (reference sequence). This CDR3 is 15 amino acids long. The ends were cut back, 5 bases at V and 4 bases at J, with 17 bases in the middle. The CDR3 here is CASSQSESASYGYTF. CDR3 nucleotides: TGTGCCAGCAGCCAGTCCGAAAGCGCGAGCTATGGCTACACCTTC.

This chain joins TRBV14 and TRBJ1-3; TRBD1 is a possible D gene (5 bases). The CDR3 is 15 amino acids. V was pared by 1 base and J by 2 bases, with 9 bases between. Germline values: CDR1 SGHDN, CDR2 FVKESK. CDR3 residues: CASSQVLGPGNTIYF. The CDR3 bases are TGTGCCAGCAGCCAAGTCTTGGGGCCTGGAAACACCATATATTTT. The full variable domain, completed using reference TRBV14 and TRBJ1-3, is EAGVTQFPSHSVIEKGQTVTLRCDPISGHDNLYWYRRVMGKEIKFLLHFVKESKQDESGMPNNRFLAERTGGTYSTLKVQPAELEDSGVYFCASSQVLGPGNTIYFGEGSWLTVV.

This clonotype turned up a few times. The chain links TRBV7-9 to TRBJ2-3, with TRBD2 as a possible D gene (6 bases). V was trimmed by 2 bases and J by 1 base, leaving 10 bases between them. The germline CDR1 and CDR2 sequences are SEHNR and FQNEAQ (reference sequence). This CDR3 region has 15 residues. Here the CDR3 DNA reads TGTGCCAGCAGCTTACTGATAGCGGGCACAGATACGCAGTATTTT. It yields the protein CASSLLIAGTDTQYF.

Of note for this clonotype: A much bigger clone sits one base away, suggesting this may be a read error. This chain joins TRBV5-6 and TRBJ2-7; TRBD2 matches 12 bases. The J call may be mistaken, given a closer DNA end match to TRBJ2-1. The CDR3 contains 15 residues. Germline loops: CDR1 SGHDT, CDR2 YYEEEE. This chain's CDR3 is CASSHRTSGNYEQFF. CDR3 DNA sequence: TGTGCCAGCAGCCACCGGACTAGCGGGAACTACGAGCAGTTCTTC.

There are many counts of this clonotype. This CDR3 reads CASSYLGAGTDTQYF. In DNA form, the CDR3 reads TGTGCCAGCAGCTACTTAGGAGCGGGCACAGATACGCAGTATTTT. This chain uses TRBV7-3 with TRBJ2-3; D is perhaps TRBD2 (5 bases). Trimming took 4 bases from V and 1 from J, leaving 12 bases between them. CDR3 length equals 15 residues. Germline CDR1 is SGHTA and CDR2 is FQGTGA.

This clonotype appeared many times. This sequence joins TRBV20-1 and TRBJ2-5, with 10 bases identical to TRBD1. Losses at the gene ends were 3 bases for V and 3 bases for J; bases not matched to a gene: 7. This CDR3 comprises 15 residues. CDR1 and CDR2 (germline): DFQATT, SNEGSKA (reference sequence). The CDR3 nucleotides are TGCAGTGCTAGCCGCGGCGGGACAGGGGAAGAGACCCAGTACTTC. This gives the protein CSASRGGTGEETQYF.

In this sample, this clonotype turned up many times. The chain carries TRBV6-2 or TRBV6-3 and TRBJ2-7; TRBD2 matches 10 bases. The CDR3 is 16 residues long. The V gene's germline CDR1 is MNHEY and CDR2 SVGEGT. The J segment lost 5 bases and the V segment lost 0 bases, leaving 7 bases of the junction unmatched. CDR3 in DNA: TGTGCCAGCAGTTACTCTGGAGCGGGAGGGCCCCACGAGCAGTACTTC. Amino acid sequence: CASSYSGAGGPHEQYF.